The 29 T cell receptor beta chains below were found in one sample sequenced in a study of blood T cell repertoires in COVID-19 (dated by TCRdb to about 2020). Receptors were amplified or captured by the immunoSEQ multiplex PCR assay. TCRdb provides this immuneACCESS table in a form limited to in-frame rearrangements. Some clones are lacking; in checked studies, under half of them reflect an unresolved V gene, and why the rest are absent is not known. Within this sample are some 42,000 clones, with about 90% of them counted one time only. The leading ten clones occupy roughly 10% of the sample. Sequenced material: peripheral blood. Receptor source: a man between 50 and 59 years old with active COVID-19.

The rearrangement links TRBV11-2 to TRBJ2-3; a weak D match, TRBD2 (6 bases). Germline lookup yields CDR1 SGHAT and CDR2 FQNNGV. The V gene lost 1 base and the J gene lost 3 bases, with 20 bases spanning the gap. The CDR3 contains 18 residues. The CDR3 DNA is TGTGCCAGCAGCTTAGGGTTTATTGGGACTCCTGAAACAGATACGCAGTATTTT. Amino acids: CASSLGFIGTPETDTQYF.

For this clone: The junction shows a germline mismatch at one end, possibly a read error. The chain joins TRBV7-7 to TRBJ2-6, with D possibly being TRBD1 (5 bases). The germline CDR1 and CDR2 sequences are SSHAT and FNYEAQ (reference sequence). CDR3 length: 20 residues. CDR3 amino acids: CASSPLRASGLNPGANVLTF. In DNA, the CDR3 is TGTGCTAGCAGCCCACTTAGGGCATCAGGGCTGAACCCTGGGGCCAACGTCCTGACTTTC.

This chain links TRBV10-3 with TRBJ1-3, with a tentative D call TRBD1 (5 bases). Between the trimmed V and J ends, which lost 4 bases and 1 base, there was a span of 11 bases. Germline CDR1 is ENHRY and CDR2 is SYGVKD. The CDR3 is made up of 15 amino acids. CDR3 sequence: CAISAQGLSGNTIYF. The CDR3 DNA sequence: TGTGCCATCAGTGCGCAGGGACTATCTGGAAACACCATATATTTT.

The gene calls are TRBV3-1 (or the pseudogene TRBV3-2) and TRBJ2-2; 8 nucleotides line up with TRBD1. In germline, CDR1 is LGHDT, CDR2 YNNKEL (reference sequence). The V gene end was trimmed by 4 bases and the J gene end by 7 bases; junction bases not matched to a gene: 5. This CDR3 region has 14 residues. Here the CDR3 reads CASSRNRGNGELFF. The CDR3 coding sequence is TGTGCCAGCAGCCGTAACAGGGGGAACGGGGAGCTGTTTTTT.

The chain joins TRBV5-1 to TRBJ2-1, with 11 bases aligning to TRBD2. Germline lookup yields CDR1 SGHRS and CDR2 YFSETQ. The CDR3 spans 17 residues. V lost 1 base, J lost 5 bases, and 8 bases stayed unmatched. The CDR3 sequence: CASSLYFLAGGHNEQFF. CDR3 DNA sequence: TGCGCCAGCAGCTTGTACTTCTTAGCGGGAGGGCACAATGAGCAGTTCTTC.

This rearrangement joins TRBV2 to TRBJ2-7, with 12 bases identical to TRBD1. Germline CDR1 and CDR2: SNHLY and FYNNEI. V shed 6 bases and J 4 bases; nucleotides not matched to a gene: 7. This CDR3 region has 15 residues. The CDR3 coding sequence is TGTGCCAGCAGGATGGGACAGGGGGCTCTTTACGAGCAGTACTTC. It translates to CASRMGQGALYEQYF. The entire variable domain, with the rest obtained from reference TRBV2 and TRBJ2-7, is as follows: EPEVTQTPSHQVTQMGQEVILRCVPISNHLYFYWYRQILGQKVEFLVSFYNNEISEKSEIFDDQFSVERPDGSNFTLKIRSTKLEDSAMYFCASRMGQGALYEQYFGPGTRLTVT.

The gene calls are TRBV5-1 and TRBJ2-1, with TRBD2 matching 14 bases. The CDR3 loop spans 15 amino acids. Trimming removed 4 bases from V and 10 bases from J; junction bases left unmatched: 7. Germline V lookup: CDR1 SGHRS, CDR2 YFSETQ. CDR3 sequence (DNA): TGCGCCAGCAGCGCCGGGACTAGCGGGAGCGGCGAGCAGTTCTTC. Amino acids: CASSAGTSGSGEQFF.

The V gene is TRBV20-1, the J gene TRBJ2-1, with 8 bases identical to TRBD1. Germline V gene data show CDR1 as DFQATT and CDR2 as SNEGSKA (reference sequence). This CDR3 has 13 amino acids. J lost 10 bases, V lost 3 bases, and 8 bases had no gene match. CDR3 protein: CSASKDTGGEQFF. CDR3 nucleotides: TGCAGTGCTAGTAAGGACACAGGGGGAGAGCAGTTCTTC.

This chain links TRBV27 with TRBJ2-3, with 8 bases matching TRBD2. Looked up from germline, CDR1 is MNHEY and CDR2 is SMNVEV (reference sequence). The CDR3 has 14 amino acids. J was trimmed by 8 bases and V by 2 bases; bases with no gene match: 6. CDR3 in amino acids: CASSLTFSGSTQYF. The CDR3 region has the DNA TGTGCCAGCAGTTTAACATTCAGCGGGAGTACGCAGTATTTT.

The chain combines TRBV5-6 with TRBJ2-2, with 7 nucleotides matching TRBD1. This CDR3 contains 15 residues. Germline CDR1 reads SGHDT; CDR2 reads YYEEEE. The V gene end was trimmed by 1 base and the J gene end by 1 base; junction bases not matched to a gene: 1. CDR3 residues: CASSLTGENTGELFF. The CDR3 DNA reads TGTGCCAGCAGCTTGACAGGGGAGAACACCGGGGAGCTGTTTTTT.

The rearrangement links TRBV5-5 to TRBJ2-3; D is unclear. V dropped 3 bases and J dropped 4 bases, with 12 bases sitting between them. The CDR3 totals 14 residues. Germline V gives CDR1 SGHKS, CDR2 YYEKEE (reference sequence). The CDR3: CASSSVVSSDTQYF. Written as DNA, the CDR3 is TGTGCCAGCAGCTCCGTCGTTAGCTCAGATACGCAGTATTTT.

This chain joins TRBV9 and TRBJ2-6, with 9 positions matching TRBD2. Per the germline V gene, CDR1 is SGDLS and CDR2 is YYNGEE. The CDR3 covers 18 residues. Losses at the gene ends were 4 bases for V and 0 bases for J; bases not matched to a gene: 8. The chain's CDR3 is CASSKRLAESSGANVLTF. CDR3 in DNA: TGTGCCAGCAGCAAACGACTAGCGGAAAGCTCTGGGGCCAACGTCCTGACTTTC.

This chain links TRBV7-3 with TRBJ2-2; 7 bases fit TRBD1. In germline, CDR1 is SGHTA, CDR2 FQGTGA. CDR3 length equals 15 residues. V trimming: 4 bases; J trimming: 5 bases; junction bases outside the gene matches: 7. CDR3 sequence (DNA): TGTGCCAGCAGCTCCCGGACAGGTTCGACCGGGGAGCTGTTTTTT. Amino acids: CASSSRTGSTGELFF.

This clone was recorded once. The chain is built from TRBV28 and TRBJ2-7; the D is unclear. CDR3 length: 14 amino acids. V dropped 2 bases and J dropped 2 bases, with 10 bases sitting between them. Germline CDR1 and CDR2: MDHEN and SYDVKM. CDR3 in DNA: TGTGCCAGCAGTTTAATGTCTCTAGCCTACGAGCAGTACTTC. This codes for CASSLMSLAYEQYF.

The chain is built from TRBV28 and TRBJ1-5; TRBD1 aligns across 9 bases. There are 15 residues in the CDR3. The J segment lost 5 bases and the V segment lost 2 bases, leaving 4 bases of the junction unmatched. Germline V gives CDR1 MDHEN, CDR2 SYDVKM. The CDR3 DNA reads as TGTGCCAGCAGTTTAGGGACAGGGCCGGATCAGCCCCAGCATTTT. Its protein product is CASSLGTGPDQPQHF.

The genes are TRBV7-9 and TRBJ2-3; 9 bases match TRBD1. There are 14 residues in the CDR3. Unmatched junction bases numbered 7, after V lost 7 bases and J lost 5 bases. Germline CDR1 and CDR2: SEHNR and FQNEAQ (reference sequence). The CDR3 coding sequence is TGTGCCAGCACCCCGGGACAGGGTGAAGATACGCAGTATTTT. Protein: CASTPGQGEDTQYF.

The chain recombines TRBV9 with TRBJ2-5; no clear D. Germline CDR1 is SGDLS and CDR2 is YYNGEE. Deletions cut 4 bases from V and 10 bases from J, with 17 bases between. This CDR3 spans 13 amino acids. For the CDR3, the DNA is TGTGCCAGCAGCCCCGTCTCTGATACTCTCCAGTACTTC. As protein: CASSPVSDTLQYF.

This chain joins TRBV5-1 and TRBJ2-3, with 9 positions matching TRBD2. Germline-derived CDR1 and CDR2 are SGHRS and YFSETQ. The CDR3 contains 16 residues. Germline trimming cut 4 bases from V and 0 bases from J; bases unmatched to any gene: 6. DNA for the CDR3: TGCGCCAGCAGCCGGACTAGCGAGGGGAGCACAGATACGCAGTATTTT. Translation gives CASSRTSEGSTDTQYF.

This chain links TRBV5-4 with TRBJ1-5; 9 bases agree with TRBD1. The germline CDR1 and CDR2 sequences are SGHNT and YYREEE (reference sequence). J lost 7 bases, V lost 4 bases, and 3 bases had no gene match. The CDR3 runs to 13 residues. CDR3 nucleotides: TGTGCCAGCAGCGAAGACAGGGGGCAGCCCCAGCATTTT. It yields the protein CASSEDRGQPQHF.

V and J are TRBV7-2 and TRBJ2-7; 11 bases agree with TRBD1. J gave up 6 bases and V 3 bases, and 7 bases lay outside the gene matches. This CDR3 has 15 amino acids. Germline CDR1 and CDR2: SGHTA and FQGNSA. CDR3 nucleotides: TGTGCCAGCAGCTTGGACGGGACAGGGGGACGCGAGCAGTACTTC. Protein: CASSLDGTGGREQYF.

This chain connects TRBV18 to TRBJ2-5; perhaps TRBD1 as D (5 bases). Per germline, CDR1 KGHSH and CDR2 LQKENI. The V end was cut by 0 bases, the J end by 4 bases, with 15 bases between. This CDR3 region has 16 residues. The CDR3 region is CASSPPSRQGTETQYF. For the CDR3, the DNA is TGTGCCAGCTCACCACCGAGCCGGCAGGGTACAGAGACCCAGTACTTC.

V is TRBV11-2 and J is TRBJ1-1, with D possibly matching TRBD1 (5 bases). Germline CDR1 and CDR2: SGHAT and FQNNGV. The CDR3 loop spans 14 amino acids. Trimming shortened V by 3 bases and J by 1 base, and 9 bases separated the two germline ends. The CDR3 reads CASSFVRANTEAFF. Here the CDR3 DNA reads TGTGCCAGCAGCTTCGTCAGGGCGAACACTGAAGCTTTCTTT. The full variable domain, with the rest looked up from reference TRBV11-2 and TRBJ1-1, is EAGVAQSPRYKIIEKRQSVAFWCNPISGHATLYWYQQILGQGPKLLIQFQNNGVVDDSQLPKDRFSAERLKGVDSTLKIQPAKLEDSAVYLCASSFVRANTEAFFGQGTRLTVV.

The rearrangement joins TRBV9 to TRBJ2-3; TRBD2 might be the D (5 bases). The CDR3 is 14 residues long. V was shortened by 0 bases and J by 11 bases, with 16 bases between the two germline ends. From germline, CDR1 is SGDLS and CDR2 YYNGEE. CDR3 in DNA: TGTGCCAGCAGCGTAGATGGAACCGCGGAGGAGCAGTATTTT. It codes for CASSVDGTAEEQYF.

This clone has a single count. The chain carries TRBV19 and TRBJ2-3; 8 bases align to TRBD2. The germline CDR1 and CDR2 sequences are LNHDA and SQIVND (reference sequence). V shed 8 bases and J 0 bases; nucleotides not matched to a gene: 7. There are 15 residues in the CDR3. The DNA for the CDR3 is TGTGCCAGTCATACTAGCGGTATTAGCACAGATACGCAGTATTTT. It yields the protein CASHTSGISTDTQYF.

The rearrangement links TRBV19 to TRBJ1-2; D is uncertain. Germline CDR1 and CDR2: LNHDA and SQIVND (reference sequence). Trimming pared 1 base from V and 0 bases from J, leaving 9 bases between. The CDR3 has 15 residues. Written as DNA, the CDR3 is TGTGCCAGTAGTATAGTAGGCGGATCTAACTATGGCTACACCTTC. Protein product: CASSIVGGSNYGYTF. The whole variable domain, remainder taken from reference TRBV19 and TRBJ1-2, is DGGITQSPKYLFRKEGQNVTLSCEQNLNHDAMYWYRQDPGQGLRLIYYSQIVNDFQKGDIAEGYSVSREKKESFPLTVTSAQKNPTAFYLCASSIVGGSNYGYTFGSGTRLTVV.

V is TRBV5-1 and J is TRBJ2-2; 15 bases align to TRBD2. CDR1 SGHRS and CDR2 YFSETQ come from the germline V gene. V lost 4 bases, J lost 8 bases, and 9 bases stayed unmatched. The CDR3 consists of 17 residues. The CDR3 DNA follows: TGCGCCAGCAGCGGACGGGGACTAGCGGGAGGTGAAGGGGAGCTGTTTTTT. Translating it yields CASSGRGLAGGEGELFF.

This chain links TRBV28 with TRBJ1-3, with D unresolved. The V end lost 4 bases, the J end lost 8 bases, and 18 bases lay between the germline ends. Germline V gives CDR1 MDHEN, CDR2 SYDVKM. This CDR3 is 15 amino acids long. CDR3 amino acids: CASSSRGPNEDTIYF. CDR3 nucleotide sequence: TGTGCCAGCAGTTCACGGGGTCCAAATGAGGACACCATATATTTT.

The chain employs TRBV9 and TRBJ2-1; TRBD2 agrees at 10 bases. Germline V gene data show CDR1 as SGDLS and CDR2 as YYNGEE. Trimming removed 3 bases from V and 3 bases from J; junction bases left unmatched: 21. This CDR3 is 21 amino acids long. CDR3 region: CASSAPKTHVKGTSDYNEQFF. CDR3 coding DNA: TGTGCCAGCAGCGCGCCAAAGACCCACGTTAAAGGGACTAGCGACTACAATGAGCAGTTCTTC.

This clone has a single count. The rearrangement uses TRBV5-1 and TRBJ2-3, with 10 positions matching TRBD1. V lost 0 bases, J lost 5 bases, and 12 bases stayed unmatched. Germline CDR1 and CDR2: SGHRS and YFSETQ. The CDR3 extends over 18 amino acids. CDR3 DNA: TGCGCCAGCAGCTTGGCCCCCTCGGGGACAGGGGTAGAAGATACGCAGTATTTT. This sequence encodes CASSLAPSGTGVEDTQYF.